Reported below is one T cell receptor (beta chain). Its antigen remains unidentified. Assay used: immunoSEQ multiplex PCR; TCRdb lists only in-frame clones, some missing. Of under 100,000 clones in the sample, 70% to 85% are singletons; the top ten hold roughly 5.5%. Trimming pared 10 bases from V and 2 bases from J, leaving 13 bases between. CDR1 and CDR2 from the germline V gene are LNHDA and SQIVND (reference sequence). This CDR3 has 13 residues. The entry originates in a study of OX40 agonist ivuxolimab in advanced cancers. Across the study: The study treated patients with ivuxolimab, an agonistic anti-OX40 (CD134) antibody. Findings of the study overall: In a subset of nonresponders, normalized T-cell clonal expansion was also low. The CD4+ and CD8+ T cells in the blood had expanded clonally by week 6 at 0.1 to 3.0 mg/kg.

Here the sequenced sample was CD4+ or CD8+ T cells sorted from blood, taken in a trial of the OX40 agonist ivuxolimab. The receptor's source is an adult with an advanced solid tumor such as melanoma, head and neck, liver or kidney cancer. The chain carries TRBV19 and TRBJ2-3; the D gene is possibly TRBD2 (6 bases). The CDR3: CATGGLITDTQYF. CDR3 DNA sequence: TGTGCCACCGGCGGACTAATCACAGATACGCAGTATTTT.